The next 32 T cell receptor beta chains were all read from a single sample in a study of blood T cell repertoires in COVID-19. This table comes from immunoSEQ multiplex PCR, and its TCRdb copy is limited to in-frame clones, with some not included. The data hold about 120,000 clones, with around nine tenths observed a single time. Sequences were obtained from peripheral blood. The receptors stem from a woman in her fifties or sixties with acute or convalescent COVID-19.

This rearrangement joins TRBV5-5 to TRBJ2-7, with TRBD1 as a possible D gene (6 bases). Germline CDR1 is SGHKS and CDR2 is YYEKEE (reference sequence). The CDR3 is 15 amino acids. The V and J ends lost 1 base and 3 bases respectively, with 14 bases between them. CDR3 DNA sequence: TGTGCCAGCAGCTTGTCCGTCAGGGGATACTACGAGCAGTACTTC. Translating it yields CASSLSVRGYYEQYF.

The chain is built from TRBV19 and TRBJ1-5, with 10 nucleotides matching TRBD1. J gave up 6 bases and V 4 bases, and 3 bases lay outside the gene matches. Germline V gene data show CDR1 as LNHDA and CDR2 as SQIVND (reference sequence). The CDR3 sequence is 14 residues long. CDR3 in amino acids: CASSKTGGGQPQHF. CDR3 in DNA: TGTGCCAGTAGTAAGACAGGGGGCGGTCAGCCCCAGCATTTT.

The chain joins TRBV10-1 to TRBJ2-1; the match to TRBD2 covers 11 bases. V trimming: 6 bases; J trimming: 6 bases; junction bases outside the gene matches: 7. CDR1 and CDR2 (germline): WNHNN, SYGVQD (reference sequence). The CDR3 is made up of 15 amino acids. The CDR3 loop reads CASSPGTSGGNEQFF. The CDR3 nucleotides read TGCGCCAGCAGCCCCGGGACTAGCGGTGGCAATGAGCAGTTCTTC.

This clone was seen once. This chain joins TRBV6-5 and TRBJ1-1; D is unclear. CDR1 and CDR2 from the germline V gene are MNHEY and SVGAGI. V lost 4 bases and J lost 6, with 15 bases in between. This CDR3 has 14 residues. The CDR3 coding sequence is TGTGCCAGCAGTTCCCCCGATGAGGTATCTGAAGCTTTCTTT. Its translation: CASSSPDEVSEAFF.

The gene calls are TRBV9 and TRBJ2-3; D not certain. V was pared by 4 bases and J by 4 bases, with 10 bases between. The CDR3 runs 13 residues. Germline V lookup: CDR1 SGDLS, CDR2 YYNGEE. For the CDR3, the DNA is TGTGCCAGCAGCCCCAGGTCAGCAGATACGCAGTATTTT. As protein: CASSPRSADTQYF.

The genes are TRBV12-5 and TRBJ2-7, with TRBD2 as a possible D gene (6 bases). The ends were cut back, 3 bases at V and 7 bases at J, with 7 bases in the middle. The CDR3 runs 11 residues. CDR1 and CDR2 (germline): LGHNT, FRNRAP. DNA for the CDR3: TGTGCTAGTGGTTTAGGAGGGGAGCAGTACTTC. This encodes CASGLGGEQYF. The entire variable domain, with the rest obtained from reference TRBV12-5 and TRBJ2-7, is as follows: DARVTQTPRHKVTEMGQEVTMRCQPILGHNTVFWYRQTMMQGLELLAYFRNRAPLDDSGMPKDRFSAEMPDATLATLKIQPSEPRDSAVYFCASGLGGEQYFGPGTRLTVT.

To note about this clone: At one end, the junction sequence differs from germline, possibly due to a read error. This sequence joins TRBV7-2 and TRBJ2-7; no clear D. The CDR3 runs to 14 residues. Germline V gene data show CDR1 as SGHTA and CDR2 as FQGNSA. This CDR3 is CASSPQSQIDSLYF. The CDR3 DNA reads TGTGCCAGCAGCCCCCAATCCCAGATTGACTCACTATATTTC.

This clone was found once. The chain recombines TRBV19 with TRBJ2-7; 9 bases agree with TRBD1. CDR1 and CDR2 (germline): LNHDA, SQIVND (reference sequence). Germline trimming cut 5 bases from V and 5 bases from J; bases unmatched to any gene: 7. The CDR3 runs 14 residues. DNA for the CDR3: TGTGCCAGTAGTTCCGGACAGGGGACGGACGAGCAGTACTTC. Translation gives CASSSGQGTDEQYF.

The gene calls are TRBV7-2 and TRBJ2-7, with no clear D. V lost 5 bases, J lost 2 bases, and 10 bases lay in between. There are 13 residues in the CDR3. CDR1 SGHTA and CDR2 FQGNSA come from the germline V gene. CDR3 nucleotides: TGTGCCAGCAGCATGGGCCTTACCTACGAGCAGTACTTC. Protein product: CASSMGLTYEQYF.

V usage is TRBV24-1 and J usage is TRBJ1-4; maybe TRBD1 (5 bases). Between the trimmed V and J ends, which lost 4 bases and 0 bases, there was a span of 14 bases. Germline CDR1 KGHDR, CDR2 SFDVKD. The CDR3 sequence is 17 residues long. CDR3 sequence (DNA): TGTGCCACCAGTGACTCCGGACACTCCGCAACTAATGAAAAACTGTTTTTT. Translated: CATSDSGHSATNEKLFF.

V gene TRBV21-1 combines with J gene TRBJ2-3; the table assigns TRBD1, which was not confirmed against the DNA. TRBV21-1 is an annotated pseudogene. The CDR3 has 13 amino acids. CDR3 protein: CASSSRGEDTQYF. For the CDR3, the DNA is TGTGCCAGCTCAAGCAGGGGAGAAGATACGCAGTATTTT.

The chain combines TRBV28 with TRBJ2-6, with TRBD1 matching 9 bases. CDR1 and CDR2 (germline): MDHEN, SYDVKM. This CDR3 region has 19 residues. V lost 3 bases and J lost 2; bases outside the gene matches: 11. The CDR3 protein is CASSFIRGTGRPGANVLTF. The CDR3 DNA reads TGTGCCAGCAGTTTTATAAGGGGGACAGGGAGGCCTGGGGCCAACGTCCTGACTTTC.

DNA for the CDR3: TGTGCCAGCAGTCGGACAGGGGCTGGCTACACCTTC. Translation gives CASSRTGAGYTF. This chain links TRBV27 with TRBJ1-2; TRBD1 matches at 9 bases. The ends lost 5 bases at V and 7 bases at J; junction bases unmatched: 2. Germline CDR1 and CDR2: MNHEY and SMNVEV (reference sequence). The CDR3 is 12 residues long.

This clone was seen a single time. The J gene is TRBJ2-1, the V gene TRBV30, with TRBD2 identical over 14 bases. The junction had 11 bases not matched to a gene; V was cut back by 4 bases and J by 3 bases. Germline CDR1 is GTSNPN and CDR2 is SVGIG (reference sequence). The CDR3 is 18 amino acids. CDR3 loop: CAWNPLGLAGVGYNEQFF. DNA of the CDR3: TGTGCCTGGAATCCCCTGGGACTAGCGGGAGTGGGCTACAATGAGCAGTTCTTC.

The chain has TRBV19 and TRBJ2-1; 10 nucleotides agree with TRBD1. The V segment lost 5 bases and the J segment 1 base; nucleotides outside the gene matches: 5. This CDR3 region has 16 residues. Germline V gene sequence: CDR1 LNHDA, CDR2 SQIVND (reference sequence). Written as DNA, the CDR3 is TGTGCCAGTAGTCCTTGGGACAGGGGATCCTACAATGAGCAGTTCTTC. Its translation is CASSPWDRGSYNEQFF. The full variable domain, completed using reference TRBV19 and TRBJ2-1, is DGGITQSPKYLFRKEGQNVTLSCEQNLNHDAMYWYRQDPGQGLRLIYYSQIVNDFQKGDIAEGYSVSREKKESFPLTVTSAQKNPTAFYLCASSPWDRGSYNEQFFGPGTRLTVL.

This chain joins TRBV24-1 and TRBJ1-5, with D unresolved. Germline CDR1 reads KGHDR; CDR2 reads SFDVKD. This CDR3 has 13 residues. Trimming shortened V by 9 bases and J by 4 bases, and 12 bases separated the two germline ends. The CDR3 sequence is CATLTRFNQPQHF. In DNA, the CDR3 is TGTGCCACCCTAACGAGATTTAATCAGCCCCAGCATTTT.

This chain connects TRBV7-6 to TRBJ1-6, with D possibly matching TRBD1 (5 bases). The V and J ends lost 5 bases and 0 bases respectively, with 14 bases between them. The CDR3 covers 17 residues. The germline gives CDR1 SGHVS, CDR2 FNYEAQ. CDR3 in DNA: TGTGCCAGCAGCCTCCGACAGTTAGCCTCCTATAATTCACCCCTCCACTTT. Residues: CASSLRQLASYNSPLHF.

This chain joins TRBV5-1 and TRBJ2-1; 8 bases align to TRBD1. The CDR3 spans 15 residues. V lost 2 bases, J lost 3 bases, and 4 bases stayed unmatched. Germline-derived CDR1 and CDR2 are SGHRS and YFSETQ. The CDR3 bases are TGCGCCAGCAGCTTCCAAGGACAGGGCTACAATGAGCAGTTCTTC. It specifies CASSFQGQGYNEQFF.

V usage is TRBV20-1 and J usage is TRBJ2-3; no definite D call. Germline CDR1 DFQATT, CDR2 SNEGSKA (reference sequence). Trimming shortened V by 3 bases and J by 6 bases, and 7 bases separated the two germline ends. The CDR3 is 11 amino acids. CDR3 bases: TGCAGTGCTAGCCCCGGGGATACGCAGTATTTT. This sequence encodes CSASPGDTQYF.

In nucleotides, the CDR3 is TGTGCCAGCAGCCCGACCCCGGAGGTAGGCTACACCTTC. It yields the protein CASSPTPEVGYTF. The chain employs TRBV6-5 and TRBJ1-2; no clear D. V was pared by 6 bases and J by 8 bases, with 16 bases between. This CDR3 has 13 amino acids. Germline V lookup: CDR1 MNHEY, CDR2 SVGAGI.

The rearrangement uses TRBV7-9 and TRBJ1-1, with 10 bases aligning to TRBD1. This CDR3 comprises 14 residues. J gave up 3 bases and V 5 bases, and 3 bases lay outside the gene matches. Germline CDR1 SEHNR, CDR2 FQNEAQ (reference sequence). CDR3 nucleotides: TGTGCCAGCAGCGAGACAGGGGGCGACACTGAAGCTTTCTTT. Protein sequence: CASSETGGDTEAFF.

This sequence joins TRBV9 and TRBJ1-6, with 7 positions matching TRBD1. V lost 3 bases and J lost 5; bases outside the gene matches: 11. CDR1 and CDR2 from the germline V gene are SGDLS and YYNGEE. The CDR3 loop spans 17 amino acids. The CDR3 protein is CASSAGHGQGDNSPLHF. As DNA, the CDR3 is TGTGCCAGCAGCGCCGGCCATGGCCAGGGGGATAATTCACCCCTCCACTTT.

The chain joins TRBV6-6 to TRBJ1-6; D call uncertain. The V end was cut by 5 bases, the J end by 7 bases, with 6 bases between. Germline assignment: CDR1 MNHNY and CDR2 SVGAGI (reference sequence). The CDR3 runs 12 residues. The CDR3 region is CASSTRNSPLHF. The DNA of the CDR3 is TGTGCCAGCAGTACCCGGAATTCACCCCTCCACTTT.

The rearrangement joins TRBV24-1 to TRBJ1-5, with 9 bases aligning to TRBD1. CDR1 KGHDR and CDR2 SFDVKD come from the germline V gene. After removal of 4 bases from V and 5 bases from J, the junction contained 5 bases not matched to a gene. The CDR3 totals 15 residues. The CDR3, as DNA: TGTGCCACCAGTGACCGACAGGGGGGATATCAGCCCCAGCATTTT. Translating it yields CATSDRQGGYQPQHF.

The J gene is TRBJ1-2, the V gene TRBV6-1, with D maybe TRBD1 (6 bases). Germline V lookup: CDR1 MNHNS, CDR2 SASEGT. V shed 1 base and J shed 3 bases, with 12 bases lying between them. This CDR3 region has 15 residues. The CDR3 loop reads CASSEGSGTYYGYTF. CDR3 nucleotides: TGTGCCAGCAGTGAAGGCTCCGGGACATACTATGGCTACACCTTC.

The J gene is TRBJ1-4, the V gene TRBV6-5; TRBD1 aligns across 8 bases. The CDR3 consists of 14 residues. Germline CDR1 and CDR2: MNHEY and SVGAGI. V gave up 6 bases and J gave up 13 bases; unmatched junction bases: 13. The CDR3 sequence: CASRLGQGYWGLFF. CDR3 nucleotides: TGTGCCAGCAGACTCGGACAGGGCTACTGGGGACTGTTTTTT.

The chain is built from TRBV5-6 and TRBJ2-7; D might be TRBD1 (5 bases). The CDR3 is 14 residues long. Germline CDR1 SGHDT, CDR2 YYEEEE. With 3 bases removed from V and 4 bases from J, the gap between germline ends came to 14 bases. CDR3 in DNA: TGTGCCAGCAGCTGGACACCCAGGGCATACGAGCAGTACTTC. It yields the protein CASSWTPRAYEQYF. The whole variable domain, filled in from reference TRBV5-6 and TRBJ2-7, reads DAGVTQSPTHLIKTRGQQVTLRCSPKSGHDTVSWYQQALGQGPQFIFQYYEEEERQRGNFPDRFSGHQFPNYSSELNVNALLLGDSALYLCASSWTPRAYEQYFGPGTRLTVT.

The J gene is TRBJ1-4, the V gene TRBV3-1 (or the pseudogene TRBV3-2); no reliable D call. Trimming took off 0 bases at V and 4 bases at J, with 6 bases between the two ends. CDR1 is LGHDT and CDR2 is YNNKEL in the germline V gene (reference sequence). CDR3 size: 14 residues. CDR3 coding DNA: TGTGCCAGCAGCCAAGATACAAGTAATGAAAAACTGTTTTTT. It codes for CASSQDTSNEKLFF.

The chain links TRBV7-7 to TRBJ2-1; 9 bases map to TRBD2. Germline V gives CDR1 SSHAT, CDR2 FNYEAQ (reference sequence). Trimming at V came to 5 bases and at J to 10 bases, leaving 15 bases not matched to a gene. The CDR3 length is 16 residues. The CDR3 protein is CASSATGTSSVGEQFF. CDR3 in DNA: TGTGCCAGCAGCGCTACCGGGACTAGCAGTGTAGGAGAGCAGTTCTTC. The whole variable domain, remainder taken from reference TRBV7-7 and TRBJ2-1, is GAGVSQSPRYKVTKRGQDVTLRCDPISSHATLYWYQQALGQGPEFLTYFNYEAQPDKSGLPSDRFSAERPEGSISTLTIQRTEQRDSAMYRCASSATGTSSVGEQFFGPGTRLTVL.

This chain links TRBV11-2 with TRBJ2-3, with D perhaps TRBD2 (6 bases). Trimming removed 0 bases from V and 6 bases from J, with 13 bases in between. The CDR3 extends over 15 amino acids. Germline V gene lookup returns CDR1 SGHAT and CDR2 FQNNGV. Here the CDR3 reads CASSLDPRGWDTQYF. DNA for the CDR3: TGTGCCAGCAGCTTAGATCCTCGGGGGTGGGATACGCAGTATTTT. The variable domain in full, with the rest retrieved from reference TRBV11-2 and TRBJ2-3, is EAGVAQSPRYKIIEKRQSVAFWCNPISGHATLYWYQQILGQGPKLLIQFQNNGVVDDSQLPKDRFSAERLKGVDSTLKIQPAKLEDSAVYLCASSLDPRGWDTQYFGPGTRLTVL.

The chain links TRBV9 to TRBJ2-7; 8 nucleotides agree with TRBD2. Germline-derived CDR1 and CDR2 are SGDLS and YYNGEE. CDR3 length equals 16 residues. V was pared by 0 bases and J by 4 bases, with 9 bases of the junction left unmatched. CDR3 bases: TGTGCCAGCAGCGTAGCCCCCGGAGCGGGAGATTACGAGCAGTACTTC. It is translated as CASSVAPGAGDYEQYF.

This clone was counted between two and nine times. V gene TRBV30 combines with J gene TRBJ1-1, with D hard to call. Germline V CDR1 and CDR2: GTSNPN, SVGIG (reference sequence). The V end was cut by 0 bases, the J end by 0 bases, with 8 bases between. The CDR3 has 14 residues. CDR3 in DNA: TGTGCCTGGAGTGTAGCACCGATGAACACTGAAGCTTTCTTT. Its translation is CAWSVAPMNTEAFF.